A single sample is the source of the 23 T cell receptor beta chains below, sequenced in a study of T cell responses to AZD1222 COVID-19 vaccine. TCRdb's table, derived via immunoSEQ multiplex PCR, lists solely in-frame clones and lacks some. The sample contains roughly 150,000 clones, roughly 91% of which appear only once. The specimen comprised peripheral blood, sampled 28 days after the second AZD1222 dose. These receptors were taken from an adult who received the AZD1222 COVID-19 vaccine.

This clone was found a few times. V is TRBV9 and J is TRBJ1-2, with TRBD1 matching 8 bases. Per the germline V gene, CDR1 is SGDLS and CDR2 is YYNGEE. The CDR3 sequence is 15 residues long. The ends lost 2 bases at V and 4 bases at J; junction bases unmatched: 7. As DNA, the CDR3 is TGTGCCAGCAGCGTTGGACAGGGCTTTTCCTATGGCTACACCTTC. It is translated as CASSVGQGFSYGYTF. Combining the CDR3 with reference TRBV9 and TRBJ1-2 gives the whole variable domain DSGVTQTPKHLITATGQRVTLRCSPRSGDLSVYWYQQSLDQGLQFLIQYYNGEERAKGNILERFSAQQFPDLHSELNLSSLELGDSALYFCASSVGQGFSYGYTFGSGTRLTVV.

The chain joins TRBV6-5 to TRBJ2-2; no clear D. CDR3 length: 13 residues. Germline CDR1 and CDR2: MNHEY and SVGAGI. With 8 bases removed from V and 0 bases from J, the gap between germline ends came to 7 bases. The CDR3 sequence: CASSMANTGELFF. In nucleotides, the CDR3 is TGTGCCAGCTCGATGGCGAACACCGGGGAGCTGTTTTTT.

Many counts were recorded for this clone. The rearrangement joins TRBV7-6 to TRBJ2-7, with 8 bases identical to TRBD1. In germline, CDR1 is SGHVS, CDR2 FNYEAQ. The CDR3 has 15 amino acids. J gave up 7 bases and V 5 bases, and 13 bases lay outside the gene matches. The CDR3 loop reads CASSKALGRGQEQYF. The DNA for the CDR3 is TGTGCCAGCAGCAAAGCGTTAGGCAGGGGGCAAGAGCAGTACTTC. The full variable domain, in which reference TRBV7-6 and TRBJ2-7 provide the parts outside the CDR3, is GAGVSQSPRYKVTKRGQDVALRCDPISGHVSLYWYRQALGQGPEFLTYFNYEAQQDKSGLPNDRFSAERPEGSISTLTIQRTEQRDSAMYRCASSKALGRGQEQYFGPGTRLTVT.

The chain links TRBV5-6 to TRBJ1-1; D not certain. CDR3 length: 15 amino acids. Germline V gene sequence: CDR1 SGHDT, CDR2 YYEEEE. Between the trimmed V and J ends, which lost 1 base and 4 bases, there was a span of 14 bases. In DNA form, the CDR3 reads TGTGCCAGCAGCTTGAGTTCACCTTTGGGCACTGAAGCTTTCTTT. This encodes CASSLSSPLGTEAFF. The full variable domain, in which reference TRBV5-6 and TRBJ1-1 provide the parts outside the CDR3, is DAGVTQSPTHLIKTRGQQVTLRCSPKSGHDTVSWYQQALGQGPQFIFQYYEEEERQRGNFPDRFSGHQFPNYSSELNVNALLLGDSALYLCASSLSSPLGTEAFFGQGTRLTVV.

The chain joins TRBV5-4 to TRBJ2-2; no clear D gene. Germline lookup yields CDR1 SGHNT and CDR2 YYREEE (reference sequence). The CDR3 totals 13 residues. V gave up 5 bases and J gave up 6 bases, with 11 bases separating them. CDR3 residues: CASRTLVAGELFF. DNA for the CDR3: TGTGCCAGCAGGACCCTAGTGGCCGGGGAGCTGTTTTTT.

This clone was seen only once. The chain carries TRBV6-5 and TRBJ2-1; TRBD1 matches 9 bases. The V and J ends lost 6 bases and 8 bases, in that order; junction bases with no gene match: 11. Germline lookup yields CDR1 MNHEY and CDR2 SVGAGI. This CDR3 region has 15 residues. The CDR3 spells CASRTGTGPWDEQFF. DNA for the CDR3: TGTGCCAGCAGGACCGGGACAGGGCCGTGGGATGAGCAGTTCTTC.

This rearrangement joins TRBV28 to TRBJ2-7, with D maybe TRBD1 (5 bases). Germline CDR1 and CDR2: MDHEN and SYDVKM. This CDR3 has 14 residues. Deletions cut 3 bases from V and 3 bases from J, with 12 bases between. CDR3 DNA sequence: TGTGCCAGCAGTTTTTTCAGGGCCAGCTACGAGCAGTACTTC. It specifies CASSFFRASYEQYF.

J is TRBJ1-5 and V is TRBV6-1; D gene unclear. Trimming took off 1 base at V and 2 bases at J, with 6 bases between the two ends. The CDR3 is 14 amino acids. Germline CDR1 reads MNHNS; CDR2 reads SASEGT. The CDR3 loop is CASSEGGGNQPQHF. In DNA, the CDR3 is TGTGCCAGCAGTGAAGGCGGGGGCAATCAGCCCCAGCATTTT.

The DNA for the CDR3 is TGTGCCAGCAGCTGGAGCTTCACCTACGAGCAGTACTTC. Its translation: CASSWSFTYEQYF. The chain joins TRBV5-6 to TRBJ2-7; no definite D call. Germline V gene lookup returns CDR1 SGHDT and CDR2 YYEEEE. The V end lost 3 bases, the J end lost 2 bases, and 9 bases lay between the germline ends. CDR3 length: 13 residues.

This clone came up once. In DNA form, the CDR3 reads TGTGCCAGCAGTCTGAACACCGGGGAGCTGTTTTTT. It encodes CASSLNTGELFF. The V gene is TRBV6-4, the J gene TRBJ2-2, with unresolved D. Germline lookup yields CDR1 MRHNA and CDR2 SNTAGT. V was shortened by 5 bases and J by 1 base, with 2 bases between the two germline ends. The CDR3 contains 12 residues.

The V gene is TRBV29-1, the J gene TRBJ1-4, with D perhaps TRBD1 (6 bases). From germline, CDR1 is SQVTM and CDR2 ANQGSEA. This CDR3 is 14 amino acids long. V was trimmed by 6 bases and J by 4 bases, leaving 15 bases between them. The CDR3 reads CSVRKDRLNEKLFF. Written as DNA, the CDR3 is TGCAGCGTCCGGAAGGACAGACTTAATGAAAAACTGTTTTTT.

The count of this clone is one. The rearrangement links TRBV3-1 (or the pseudogene TRBV3-2) to TRBJ2-7; 11 nucleotides align to TRBD1. Trimming cost V 5 bases and J 4 bases; bases outside gene matches: 7. The CDR3 spans 15 residues. From germline, CDR1 is LGHDT and CDR2 YNNKEL (reference sequence). The CDR3 bases are TGTGCCAGCAGCTCCGGGACAGGGGGGTGGTACGAGCAGTACTTC. Residues: CASSSGTGGWYEQYF.

This clone was found a few times. Here the CDR3 DNA reads TGTGCCAGCTCGGGAGGGACAGGGAACACAGATACGCAGTATTTT. As protein: CASSGGTGNTDTQYF. The V call is TRBV18, the J call TRBJ2-3, with 9 bases lining up with TRBD1. V shed 6 bases, J shed 2 bases, and the junction held 6 bases outside the gene matches. CDR3 length: 15 amino acids. CDR1 and CDR2 (germline): KGHSH, LQKENI.

This chain joins TRBV4-1 and TRBJ2-7, with 9 bases identical to TRBD2. From germline, CDR1 is MGHRA and CDR2 YSYEKL. This CDR3 has 16 amino acids. J was trimmed by 5 bases and V by 4 bases; bases with no gene match: 12. The CDR3 spells CASSRSPGLALHEQYF. CDR3 bases: TGCGCCAGCAGCCGATCCCCGGGACTAGCTTTGCACGAGCAGTACTTC.

V usage is TRBV5-6 and J usage is TRBJ1-4; no firm D call. V lost 4 bases and J lost 8, with 15 bases in between. Germline lookup yields CDR1 SGHDT and CDR2 YYEEEE. This CDR3 contains 14 residues. CDR3 loop: CASSRVGIGEKLFF. In DNA form, the CDR3 reads TGTGCCAGCAGCCGGGTTGGGATTGGAGAAAAACTGTTTTTT.

The V and J genes are TRBV7-9 and TRBJ1-5, with D unclear. V lost 1 base and J 7 bases, leaving 8 bases between the germline ends. CDR3 size: 13 residues. Germline V gene sequence: CDR1 SEHNR, CDR2 FQNEAQ (reference sequence). This CDR3 is CASSLGEGQPQHF. Here the CDR3 DNA reads TGTGCCAGCAGCTTAGGGGAAGGGCAGCCCCAGCATTTT. The variable domain in full, completed from reference TRBV7-9 and TRBJ1-5, reads DTGVSQNPRHKITKRGQNVTFRCDPISEHNRLYWYRQTLGQGPEFLTYFQNEAQLEKSRLLSDRFSAERPKGSFSTLEIQRTEQGDSAMYLCASSLGEGQPQHFGDGTRLSIL.

The rearrangement joins TRBV7-9 to TRBJ2-2; 7 bases line up with TRBD1. Per the germline V gene, CDR1 is SEHNR and CDR2 is FQNEAQ (reference sequence). This CDR3 is 15 amino acids long. The V and J ends lost 5 bases and 6 bases, in that order; junction bases with no gene match: 9. DNA of the CDR3: TGTGCCAGCAGCAAAGAGACAGGGTTCGCCGGGGAGCTGTTTTTT. This codes for CASSKETGFAGELFF.

The chain recombines TRBV7-2 with TRBJ2-7, with D possibly matching TRBD2 (6 bases). CDR3 size: 13 residues. V was shortened by 0 bases and J by 3 bases, with 6 bases between the two germline ends. CDR1 SGHTA and CDR2 FQGNSA come from the germline V gene. The CDR3 nucleotides are TGTGCCAGCAGCTTAGCGCGGGGCTACGAGCAGTACTTC. The encoded protein is CASSLARGYEQYF.

V usage is TRBV11-2 and J usage is TRBJ2-2; D call uncertain. The germline V gene has CDR1 SGHAT and CDR2 FQNNGV. V lost 2 bases to trimming and J lost 3 bases, with 7 bases between them. The CDR3 contains 14 residues. The CDR3 DNA follows: TGTGCCAGCAGCTTATTTCCAGACACCGGGGAGCTGTTTTTT. Protein sequence: CASSLFPDTGELFF.

The V and J genes are TRBV11-3 and TRBJ2-3; possible D gene TRBD2, 5 bases. V lost 2 bases, J lost 2 bases, and 11 bases lay in between. CDR1 is SGHNT and CDR2 is YENEEA in the germline V gene. This CDR3 contains 15 residues. CDR3 loop: CASSLFSGNTDTQYF. DNA of the CDR3: TGTGCCAGCAGCTTATTTTCCGGGAACACAGATACGCAGTATTTT.

The chain links TRBV5-4 to TRBJ2-1; 10 bases align to TRBD2. Germline CDR1 SGHNT, CDR2 YYREEE (reference sequence). V shed 4 bases and J 4 bases; nucleotides not matched to a gene: 8. This CDR3 is 16 amino acids long. The CDR3: CASSPPTSGAYNEQFF. Written as DNA, the CDR3 is TGTGCCAGCAGCCCTCCTACTAGCGGGGCTTACAATGAGCAGTTCTTC.

This chain uses TRBV5-1 with TRBJ2-1; 11 bases fit TRBD2. V trimming: 3 bases; J trimming: 4 bases; junction bases outside the gene matches: 3. The CDR3 extends over 15 amino acids. Per germline, CDR1 SGHRS and CDR2 YFSETQ. CDR3 DNA sequence: TGCGCCAGCAGCTGGCCTAGCGGGAGGTACAATGAGCAGTTCTTC. Amino acid sequence: CASSWPSGRYNEQFF.

The CDR3 here is CASSTGGDNEQFF. CDR3 nucleotide sequence: TGTGCCAGCAGTACGGGGGGGGACAATGAGCAGTTCTTC. The chain recombines TRBV6-5 with TRBJ2-1; TRBD2 matches 8 bases. CDR3 length: 13 residues. Germline V gene lookup returns CDR1 MNHEY and CDR2 SVGAGI. The V gene end was trimmed by 5 bases and the J gene end by 5 bases; junction bases not matched to a gene: 2.